The rows below give T cell receptor beta chains drawn from one sample of a study of graft-versus-host responses after intestinal transplantation. Clones were read by immunoSEQ multiplex PCR, and TCRdb kept only the in-frame ones, dropping some. This sample carries about 120,000 clones, about 95% of them seen once, and the ten largest clones take roughly 3.5%. These receptors lack a known antigen. The sample here was unstimulated CD8+ T cells sorted from spleen or lymph node cells, taken before intestinal transplant. These receptors all come from a human donor who received an intestinal transplant. Each CDR3 is given with its conserved first and last residue. The order of the fields is D gene, J gene, V gene, CDR3 protein. A D gene is named only where the DNA matches it firmly.

D: NA; J: TRBJ2-3; V: TRBV28; CDR3: CASSLTPADTQYF
D: NA; J: TRBJ1-2; V: TRBV7-9; CDR3: CASSLGGSHYGYTF
D: NA; J: TRBJ2-7; V: TRBV10-3; CDR3: CAISALTPALAGTTYEQYF
D: TRBD1; J: NA; V: TRBV19; CDR3: CASSGTGGHEQYF
D: NA; J: TRBJ2-2; V: TRBV10-3; CDR3: CAIRLANTGELFF
D: NA; J: TRBJ1-5; V: TRBV27; CDR3: CASSFRIYQPQHF
D: NA; J: TRBJ1-2; V: TRBV9; CDR3: CASTETANYGYTF
D: TRBD1; J: TRBJ1-1; V: TRBV4-1; CDR3: CASSPSGTGGGNTEAFF
D: NA; J: TRBJ2-3; V: TRBV4-1; CDR3: CASSQEVVTTDTQYF
D: NA; J: TRBJ1-2; V: TRBV7-2; CDR3: CASSLAYGYGYTF
D: NA; J: TRBJ2-5; V: TRBV15; CDR3: CATSRDAAGMETQYF
D: NA; J: TRBJ1-5; V: TRBV28; CDR3: CASSSTSGTFNGNQPQHF
D: NA; J: TRBJ1-1; V: TRBV9; CDR3: CASSGGTGNTEAFF
D: NA; J: TRBJ2-7; V: TRBV6-5; CDR3: CASSYSKAYEQYF
D: NA; J: TRBJ2-2; V: TRBV5-6; CDR3: CASSQGGFDTGELFF
D: NA; J: TRBJ2-2; V: TRBV5-1; CDR3: CASSFFRVTGELFF
D: NA; J: TRBJ1-2; V: TRBV13; CDR3: CASSLAPGADYGYTF